The entry below gives a single T cell receptor beta chain sequence along with its context. Its antigen is still unknown. This sample stems from a study of cytomegalovirus exposure and HLA in healthy donors. Study-wide results and caveats: Subsequent analysis showed first-cohort TCR clusters tending to co-occur in roughly 130 validation repertoires.

Among the 90 to 150 subjects of the validation cohort, separate from the approximately 660-subject first cohort, were the donors. V lost 0 bases and J 8 bases, leaving 13 bases between the germline ends. Per germline, CDR1 MGHRA and CDR2 YSYEKL. This CDR3 has 15 amino acids. Repertoires were generated with immunoSEQ multiplex PCR, while TCRdb's copy carries only in-frame clones and drops some. The repertoire includes some 250,000 clones, 90% of them detected once, and around 0.34% sits in the top ten. What was sequenced was PBMCs. The rearrangement joins TRBV4-1 to TRBJ1-4, with D possibly matching TRBD1 (5 bases). This sequence originates from a woman between 18 and 30 years old in good health and CMV-seronegative. The CDR3 bases are TGCGCCAGCAGCCAAGAGGGGGGTCATGAGGAAAAACTGTTTTTT. It translates to CASSQEGGHEEKLFF.